This TCR beta chain is drawn from a study of T cells expressing NK-cell markers. The CDR3 spans 13 residues. The V gene's germline CDR1 is MNHEY and CDR2 SVGEGT. Production of TCR beta cDNA relied on 5'RACE template switching with UMIs. Using the 5' RACE reads, TCRdb records one entry per CDR3 protein without DNA. Recorded for this sample: some 460,000 distinct CDR3 sequences. This TCR derives from a woman aged 45-59 years in good health. The rearrangement joins TRBV6-2 or TRBV6-3 to TRBJ2-3. The source material was blood T cells: a sorted CD56 or NKG2C T cell subset, CD4+ or CD8+ T cells, or bulk PBMC T cells (not recorded which). The CDR3 sequence is CASTDDPTDTQYF.